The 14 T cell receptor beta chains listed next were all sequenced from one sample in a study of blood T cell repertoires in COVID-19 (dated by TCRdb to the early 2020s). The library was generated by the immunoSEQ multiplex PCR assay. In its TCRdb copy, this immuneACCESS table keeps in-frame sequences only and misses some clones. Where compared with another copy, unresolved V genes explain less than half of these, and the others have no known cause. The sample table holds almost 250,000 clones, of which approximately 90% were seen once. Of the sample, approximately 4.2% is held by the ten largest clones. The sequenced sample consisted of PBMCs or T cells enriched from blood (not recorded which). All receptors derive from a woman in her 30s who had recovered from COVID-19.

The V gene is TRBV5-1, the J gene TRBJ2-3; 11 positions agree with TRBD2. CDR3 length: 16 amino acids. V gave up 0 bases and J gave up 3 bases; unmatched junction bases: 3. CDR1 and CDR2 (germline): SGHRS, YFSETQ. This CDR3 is CASSLVVAGGTDTQYF. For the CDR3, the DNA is TGCGCCAGCAGCTTGGTAGTAGCGGGGGGGACAGATACGCAGTATTTT.

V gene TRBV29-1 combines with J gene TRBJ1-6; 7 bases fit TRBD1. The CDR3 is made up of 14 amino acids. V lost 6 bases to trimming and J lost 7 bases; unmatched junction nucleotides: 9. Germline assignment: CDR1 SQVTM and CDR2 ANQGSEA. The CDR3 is CSVSEGQRNSPLHF. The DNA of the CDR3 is TGCAGCGTGTCGGAGGGACAGCGGAATTCACCCCTCCACTTT.

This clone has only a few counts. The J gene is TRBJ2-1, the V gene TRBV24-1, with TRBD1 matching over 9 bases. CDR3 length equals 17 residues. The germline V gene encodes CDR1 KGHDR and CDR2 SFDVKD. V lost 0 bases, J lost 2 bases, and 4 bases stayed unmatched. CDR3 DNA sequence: TGTGCCACCAGTGATTTGGTAACAGGGGGCACCTACAATGAGCAGTTCTTC. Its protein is CATSDLVTGGTYNEQFF.

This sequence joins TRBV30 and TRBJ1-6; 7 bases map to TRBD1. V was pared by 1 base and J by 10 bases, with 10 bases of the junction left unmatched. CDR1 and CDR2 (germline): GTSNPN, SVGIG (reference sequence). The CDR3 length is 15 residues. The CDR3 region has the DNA TGTGCCTGGAGTGGGGACAGTATGAGAAGGTCACCCCTCCACTTT. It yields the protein CAWSGDSMRRSPLHF.

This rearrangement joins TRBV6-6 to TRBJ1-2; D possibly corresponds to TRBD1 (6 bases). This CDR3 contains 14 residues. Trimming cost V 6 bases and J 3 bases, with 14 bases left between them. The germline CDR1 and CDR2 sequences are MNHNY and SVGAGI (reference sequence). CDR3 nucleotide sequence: TGTGCCAGCAGAGGATCCGGACAGTACTATGGCTACACCTTC. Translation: CASRGSGQYYGYTF.

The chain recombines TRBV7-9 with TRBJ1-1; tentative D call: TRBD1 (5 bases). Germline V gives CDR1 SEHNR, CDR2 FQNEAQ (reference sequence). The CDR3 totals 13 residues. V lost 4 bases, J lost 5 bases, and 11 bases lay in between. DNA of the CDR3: TGTGCCAGCAGCTCCGGCAGGGTGACTGAAGCTTTCTTT. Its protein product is CASSSGRVTEAFF.

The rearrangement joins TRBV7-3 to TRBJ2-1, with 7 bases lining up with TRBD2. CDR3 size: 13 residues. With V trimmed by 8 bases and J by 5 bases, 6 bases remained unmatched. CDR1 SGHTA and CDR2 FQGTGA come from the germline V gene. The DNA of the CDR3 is TGTGCCAGCGCAGCGGGGAGGGACAATGAGCAGTTCTTC. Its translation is CASAAGRDNEQFF.

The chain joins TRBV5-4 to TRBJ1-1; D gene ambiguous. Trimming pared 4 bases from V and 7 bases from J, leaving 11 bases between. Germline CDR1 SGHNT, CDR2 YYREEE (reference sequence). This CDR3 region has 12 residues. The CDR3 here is CASSLGSGEAFF. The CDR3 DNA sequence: TGTGCCAGCAGCCTAGGGAGTGGTGAAGCTTTCTTT. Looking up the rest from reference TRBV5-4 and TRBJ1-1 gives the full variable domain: ETGVTQSPTHLIKTRGQQVTLRCSSQSGHNTVSWYQQALGQGPQFIFQYYREEENGRGNFPPRFSGLQFPNYSSELNVNALELDDSALYLCASSLGSGEAFFGQGTRLTVV.

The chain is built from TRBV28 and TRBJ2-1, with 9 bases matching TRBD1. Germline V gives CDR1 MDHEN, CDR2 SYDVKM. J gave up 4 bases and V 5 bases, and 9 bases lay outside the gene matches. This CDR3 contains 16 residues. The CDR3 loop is CASSTRTGAGYNEQFF. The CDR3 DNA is TGTGCCAGCAGTACCCGGACAGGGGCCGGGTACAATGAGCAGTTCTTC.

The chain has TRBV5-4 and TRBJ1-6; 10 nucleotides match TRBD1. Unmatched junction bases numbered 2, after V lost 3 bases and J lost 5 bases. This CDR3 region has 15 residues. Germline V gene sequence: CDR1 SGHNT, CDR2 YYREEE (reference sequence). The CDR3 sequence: CASSSGTGDNSPLHF. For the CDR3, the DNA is TGTGCCAGCAGCTCAGGGACAGGGGATAATTCACCCCTCCACTTT. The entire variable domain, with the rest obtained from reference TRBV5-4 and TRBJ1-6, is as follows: ETGVTQSPTHLIKTRGQQVTLRCSSQSGHNTVSWYQQALGQGPQFIFQYYREEENGRGNFPPRFSGLQFPNYSSELNVNALELDDSALYLCASSSGTGDNSPLHFGNGTRLTVT.

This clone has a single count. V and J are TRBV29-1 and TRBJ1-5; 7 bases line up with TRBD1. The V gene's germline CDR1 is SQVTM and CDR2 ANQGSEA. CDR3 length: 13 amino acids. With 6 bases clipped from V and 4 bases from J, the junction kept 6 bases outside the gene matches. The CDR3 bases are TGCAGCGTGGGGGACAGCCTGAATCAGCCCCAGCATTTT. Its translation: CSVGDSLNQPQHF.

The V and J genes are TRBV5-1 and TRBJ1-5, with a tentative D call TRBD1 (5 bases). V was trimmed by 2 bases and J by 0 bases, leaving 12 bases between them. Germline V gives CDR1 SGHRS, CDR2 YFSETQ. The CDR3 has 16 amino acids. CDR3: CASSFYRPYSNQPQHF. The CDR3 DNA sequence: TGCGCCAGCAGCTTTTACAGGCCTTATAGCAATCAGCCCCAGCATTTT. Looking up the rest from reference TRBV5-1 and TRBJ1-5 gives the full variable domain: KAGVTQTPRYLIKTRGQQVTLSCSPISGHRSVSWYQQTPGQGLQFLFEYFSETQRNKGNFPGRFSGRQFSNSRSEMNVSTLELGDSALYLCASSFYRPYSNQPQHFGDGTRLSIL.

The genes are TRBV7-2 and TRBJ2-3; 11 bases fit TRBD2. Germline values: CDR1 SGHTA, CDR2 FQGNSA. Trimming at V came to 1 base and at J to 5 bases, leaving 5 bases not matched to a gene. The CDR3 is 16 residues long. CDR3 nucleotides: TGTGCCAGCAGCTTAGGACTAGCGGGATTAGGAGATACGCAGTATTTT. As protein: CASSLGLAGLGDTQYF.

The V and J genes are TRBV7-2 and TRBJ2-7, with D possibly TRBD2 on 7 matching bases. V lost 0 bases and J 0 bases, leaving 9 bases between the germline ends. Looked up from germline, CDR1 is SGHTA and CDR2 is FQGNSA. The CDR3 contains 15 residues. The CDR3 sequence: CASSLAAGASYEQYF. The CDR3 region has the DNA TGTGCCAGCAGCTTAGCCGCGGGGGCCTCCTACGAGCAGTACTTC.